The clone carrying this T cell receptor beta chain was recorded once. The CDR3 spans 12 residues. Germline CDR1 reads MDHEN; CDR2 reads SYDVKM. Trimming took 2 bases from V and 5 from J, leaving 7 bases between them. This sample was included in a study of T cell changes during pregnancy in multiple sclerosis. Profiling relied on immunoSEQ multiplex PCR, and the TCRdb table lists in-frame clones only, not all of them. The data contain roughly 75,000 clones, about 88% of them singletons. The chain has TRBV28 and TRBJ2-7; D is perhaps TRBD1 (5 bases). The TCR originated in a female donor with multiple sclerosis, enrolled in a pregnancy study. The material sequenced was peripheral blood, taken before pregnancy. The CDR3 DNA sequence: TGTGCCAGCAGTTTAACAGGAGACGAGCAGTACTTC. Amino acid sequence: CASSLTGDEQYF.